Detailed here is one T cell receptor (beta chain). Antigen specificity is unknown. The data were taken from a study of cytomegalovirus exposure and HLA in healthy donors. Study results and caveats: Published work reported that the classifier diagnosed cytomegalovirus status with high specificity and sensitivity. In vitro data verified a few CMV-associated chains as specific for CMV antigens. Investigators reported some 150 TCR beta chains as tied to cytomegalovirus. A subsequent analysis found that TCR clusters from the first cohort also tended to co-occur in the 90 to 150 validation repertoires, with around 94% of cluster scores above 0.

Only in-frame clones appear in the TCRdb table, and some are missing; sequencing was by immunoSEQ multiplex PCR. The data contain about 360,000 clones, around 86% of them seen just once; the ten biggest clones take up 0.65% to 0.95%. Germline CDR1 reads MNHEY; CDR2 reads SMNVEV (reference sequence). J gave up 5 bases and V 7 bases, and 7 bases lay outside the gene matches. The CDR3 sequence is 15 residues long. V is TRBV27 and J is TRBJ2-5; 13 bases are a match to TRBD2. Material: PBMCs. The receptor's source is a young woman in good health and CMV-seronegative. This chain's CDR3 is CASNKLAGGLETQYF. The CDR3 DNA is TGTGCCAGCAATAAACTAGCGGGGGGGCTGGAGACCCAGTACTTC.